This is a list of T cell receptor beta chains from one sample in a study of cytomegalovirus exposure and HLA in healthy donors. Using immunoSEQ multiplex PCR, the repertoire was profiled, and TCRdb retains in-frame clones only, with some absent. The data hold more than 250,000 clones, with just over 85% observed a single time. Sequencing was performed on PBMCs. Source of these receptors: a woman aged 18-29 years in good health and CMV-seronegative. Each CDR3 is given with its conserved first and last residue. The D gene is left open where the match is weak. Only some rows state a clone size, as once, few, many or a class for expanded clones.

V	D	J	size	CDR3	DNA
TRBV9	TRBD1	TRBJ1-2	NA	CASSVATGTGTYGYTF	TGTGCCAGCAGCGTAGCTACCGGGACAGGGACCTATGGCTACACCTTC
TRBV12-5	NA	TRBJ2-7	NA	CASGPPTGTVEQYF	TGTGCTAGTGGCCCTCCTACAGGGACGGTCGAGCAGTACTTC
TRBV7-2	NA	TRBJ1-1	NA	CASSLEVSTEGEAFF	TGTGCCAGCAGCTTAGAAGTTTCGACGGAGGGAGAAGCTTTCTTT
TRBV5-1	TRBD1	TRBJ2-2	NA	CASNQMGQGITGELFF	TGCGCCAGCAACCAGATGGGACAGGGCATCACCGGGGAGCTGTTTTTT
TRBV7-3	TRBD2	TRBJ2-1	NA	CASSLTVASGKFF	TGTGCCAGCAGCTTAACGGTGGCTAGCGGGAAGTTCTTC
TRBV29-1	TRBD2	TRBJ2-1	NA	CSVEGRLAVHNEQFF	TGCAGCGTTGAAGGGAGACTAGCGGTTCACAATGAGCAGTTCTTC
TRBV25-1	TRBD2	TRBJ2-5	NA	CASSGGLAGETQYF	TGTGCCAGCAGTGGGGGACTAGCGGGAGAGACCCAGTACTTC
TRBV18	TRBD1	TRBJ1-4	NA	CASSPPGQNEKLFF	TGTGCCAGCTCGCCACCGGGACAGAATGAAAAACTGTTTTTT
TRBV5-6	NA	TRBJ1-1	NA	CASSLGQFNTEAFF	TGTGCCAGCAGCTTGGGTCAGTTCAACACTGAAGCTTTCTTT
TRBV28	TRBD1	TRBJ2-3	NA	CASSQGVTDTQYF	TGTGCCAGCAGCCAGGGGGTCACAGATACGCAGTATTTT
TRBV30	NA	TRBJ1-2	NA	CAWSADSYGYTF	TGTGCCTGGAGTGCGGACAGTTATGGCTACACCTTC
TRBV5-4	NA	TRBJ1-2	few	CASRRDIYGYTF	TGTGCCAGCAGGCGCGACATCTATGGCTACACCTTC
TRBV7-7	NA	TRBJ2-2	NA	CASSLMPGADTGELFF	TGTGCTAGCAGCTTAATGCCAGGGGCCGACACCGGGGAGCTGTTTTTT
TRBV25-1	TRBD2	TRBJ2-5	NA	CASSQAGTPGTQYF	TGTGCCAGCAGCCAAGCGGGAACCCCGGGGACCCAGTACTTC
TRBV7-2	NA	TRBJ2-7	NA	CASSFVGESYEQYF	TGTGCCAGCAGCTTCGTAGGGGAATCCTACGAGCAGTACTTC
TRBV6-1	TRBD1	TRBJ2-7	NA	CASSEAGTGGWVRTYEQYF	TGTGCCAGCAGTGAGGCCGGGACAGGGGGTTGGGTCAGGACCTACGAGCAGTACTTC
TRBV6-1	NA	TRBJ1-1	NA	CASSEQTGEPTEAFF	TGTGCCAGCAGTGAACAAACAGGCGAGCCCACTGAAGCTTTCTTT
TRBV6-5	NA	TRBJ1-2	NA	CASSYDNSYGYTF	TGTGCCAGCAGTTACGACAACTCCTATGGCTACACCTTC
TRBV6-5	NA	TRBJ2-3	NA	CASSYSSSSGTDTQYF	TGTGCCAGCAGTTACTCGAGTTCTAGCGGCACAGATACGCAGTATTTT
TRBV29-1	NA	TRBJ2-3	NA	CSVGGAGATDTQYF	TGCAGCGTTGGGGGGGCGGGGGCCACAGATACGCAGTATTTT
TRBV6-1	NA	TRBJ1-5	NA	CASSDLLNQPQHF	TGTGCCAGCAGTGACCTCCTTAATCAGCCCCAGCATTTT
TRBV5-1	NA	TRBJ2-7	NA	CASSLGPPGEYEQYF	TGCGCCAGCAGCTTGGGGCCCCCGGGGGAATACGAGCAGTACTTC
TRBV5-1	NA	TRBJ1-4	NA	CASSLGGTNEKLFF	TGCGCCAGCAGCTTGGGAGGGACTAATGAAAAACTGTTTTTT
TRBV27	TRBD2	TRBJ2-7	NA	CASRLAGGNEQYF	TGTGCCAGCAGGTTGGCGGGAGGGAACGAGCAGTACTTC
TRBV7-2	NA	TRBJ1-2	once	CASSSPGGGYTF	TGTGCCAGCAGCTCTCCCGGGGGGGGCTACACCTTC
TRBV7-9	TRBD2	TRBJ2-3	once	CASSLTSGIADTQYF	TGTGCCAGCAGCTTAACTAGCGGGATAGCAGATACGCAGTATTTT
TRBV28	NA	TRBJ1-5	NA	CASSQLLSGGDQPQHF	TGTGCCAGCAGTCAGCTGCTCAGTGGGGGGGATCAGCCCCAGCATTTT
TRBV6-5	NA	TRBJ2-3	NA	CASSYAQNPPDTQYF	TGTGCCAGCAGTTACGCCCAGAACCCCCCAGATACGCAGTATTTT
TRBV2	NA	TRBJ2-7	many	CASSGTRGTYEQYF	TGTGCCAGCAGTGGGACAAGAGGTACCTACGAGCAGTACTTC
TRBV27	NA	TRBJ2-7	NA	CASSYKPGLEVYEQYF	TGTGCCAGCAGTTACAAGCCGGGACTGGAAGTCTACGAGCAGTACTTC
TRBV18	NA	TRBJ1-4	NA	CASSPSGEEKLFF	TGTGCCAGCTCACCATCGGGGGAGGAAAAACTGTTTTTT
TRBV7-2	NA	TRBJ1-2	few	CASSLERGGYTF	TGTGCCAGCAGCTTAGAACGGGGTGGCTACACCTTC
TRBV27	TRBD2	TRBJ2-7	NA	CASSLESGSFYEQYF	TGTGCCAGCAGTTTAGAGAGCGGGAGTTTTTACGAGCAGTACTTC
TRBV6-5	NA	TRBJ2-1	NA	CASTDGVEQFF	TGTGCCAGCACCGACGGAGTTGAGCAGTTCTTC
TRBV20-1	TRBD2	TRBJ2-7	few	CSASDGTRYF	TGCAGTGCTAGTGACGGGACTAGGTACTTC
TRBV5-1	TRBD2	TRBJ2-5	NA	CASSSGLAGSMGLAWTQYF	TGCGCCAGCAGCTCGGGACTAGCGGGGTCAATGGGTTTGGCTTGGACCCAGTACTTC
TRBV28	NA	TRBJ1-1	NA	CASSLSSGTEAFF	TGTGCCAGCAGTTTGTCCTCCGGCACTGAAGCTTTCTTT
TRBV4-3	NA	TRBJ2-2	NA	CASSQDEPAADTGELFF	TGCGCCAGCAGCCAAGATGAGCCGGCGGCGGACACCGGGGAGCTGTTTTTT
TRBV14	NA	TRBJ2-1	NA	CASSPGLDNEQFF	TGTGCCAGCAGCCCCGGGTTAGACAATGAGCAGTTCTTC
TRBV6-5	NA	TRBJ1-2	NA	CASSFRAGRGYGYTF	TGTGCCAGCAGTTTCAGGGCGGGGAGGGGGTATGGCTACACCTTC
TRBV7-3	TRBD2	TRBJ2-2	once	CASSSLAGGPGTGELFF	TGTGCCAGCAGCTCCCTAGCGGGAGGGCCGGGCACCGGGGAGCTGTTTTTT
TRBV30	TRBD1	TRBJ1-1	few	CASDRGNAGTEAFF	TGTGCCTCAGACAGGGGAAACGCGGGGACTGAAGCTTTCTTT
TRBV5-1	NA	TRBJ1-4	NA	CASSFQSGVAGEKLFF	TGCGCCAGCAGCTTTCAATCCGGGGTAGCTGGGGAAAAACTGTTTTTT
TRBV7-2	TRBD2	TRBJ2-7	once	CASSLESSGNAGEQYF	TGTGCCAGCAGCTTAGAGTCTAGCGGCAATGCTGGCGAGCAGTACTTC
TRBV6-5	TRBD1	TRBJ2-7	NA	CASRPTGGRGYEQYF	TGTGCCAGCAGGCCTACAGGGGGCAGGGGTTACGAGCAGTACTTC
TRBV28	NA	TRBJ2-7	NA	CRSEGSNYEQYF	TGTCGCTCGGAGGGGTCCAACTACGAGCAGTACTTC
TRBV7-8	NA	TRBJ2-3	few	CASIRGDLTDTQYF	TGTGCCAGCATCAGGGGGGACCTAACAGATACGCAGTATTTT
TRBV5-1	NA	TRBJ1-1	NA	CASSLVGEGTEAFF	TGCGCCAGCAGCTTGGTAGGGGAGGGCACTGAAGCTTTCTTT
TRBV6-1	NA	TRBJ1-5	NA	CASSEAGSNQPQHF	TGTGCCAGCAGTGAGGCAGGCAGCAATCAGCCCCAGCATTTT
TRBV6-4	TRBD1	TRBJ2-7	NA	CASSDPGQADYEQYF	TGTGCCAGCAGTGACCCGGGACAGGCAGACTACGAGCAGTACTTC
TRBV28	NA	TRBJ2-7	NA	CASSLVTSRPYEQYF	TGTGCCAGCAGTCTAGTGACTAGTCGCCCCTACGAGCAGTACTTC
TRBV20-1	NA	TRBJ1-1	NA	CSEILATEAFF	TGCAGCGAAATACTAGCCACTGAAGCTTTCTTT